These T cell receptor beta chains were read from a single sample in a study of CD4 T cells in relation to SARS-CoV-2 and coronaviruses. Produced via immunoSEQ multiplex PCR; TCRdb's table is partial and in-frame only. This table holds tens of thousands of clones, roughly nine tenths found once. Sequences were obtained from naive CD4+ T cells from PBMCs. The receptors derive from an adult with COVID-19. Each CDR3 is given with its conserved first and last residue. A D gene is named only where the DNA matches it firmly. Expanded clones get a size class; other rows say once, few or many, or leave the size out.

V	J	size	D	CDR3	DNA
TRBV30	TRBJ2-5	once	-	CAWKGSRVGETQYF	TGTGCCTGGAAAGGCTCTAGGGTCGGGGAGACCCAGTACTTC
TRBV3-1/TRBV3-2	TRBJ2-3	-	TRBD1	CASRLTGVLTDTQYF	TGTGCCAGCAGGCTGACAGGGGTTTTGACAGATACGCAGTATTTT
TRBV5-8	TRBJ1-5	-	-	CASSWTGKLNQPQHF	TGTGCCAGCAGCTGGACGGGTAAACTCAATCAGCCCCAGCATTTT
TRBV5-4	TRBJ2-6	-	TRBD1	CASRTLAGGSGANVLTF	TGTGCCAGCAGGACCCTGGCAGGGGGCTCTGGGGCCAACGTCCTGACTTTC
TRBV4-2	TRBJ1-1	-	TRBD1	CASSPLDRGGIAANTEAFF	TGTGCCAGCAGCCCCCTCGACAGGGGAGGTATTGCAGCGAACACTGAAGCTTTCTTT
TRBV28	TRBJ2-2	-	-	CASSSSPLVGGELFF	TGTGCCAGCAGTTCTTCACCCCTCGTGGGCGGGGAGCTGTTTTTT
TRBV14	TRBJ2-7	-	TRBD2	CASRRDSGTHEQYF	TGTGCCAGCAGGCGAGATAGCGGGACCCACGAGCAGTACTTC
TRBV11-2	TRBJ1-6	-	TRBD1	CASSPQQGPLHF	TGTGCCAGCAGCCCTCAACAGGGGCCCCTCCACTTT
TRBV19	TRBJ1-4	-	-	CASSTTRWGKTLVFVF	TGTGCCAGTAGTACGACCAGATGGGGGAAGACCCTTGTGTTTGTTTTT
TRBV19	TRBJ1-5	-	TRBD1	CASSTQGQSNQPQHF	TGTGCCAGTAGTACCCAGGGACAGAGCAATCAGCCCCAGCATTTT
TRBV19	TRBJ2-4	-	TRBD2	CASSTLGLAGEGNIQYF	TGTGCCAGTAGCACCCTGGGACTAGCGGGAGAGGGAAACATTCAGTACTTC
TRBV2	TRBJ1-3	-	TRBD1	CASRDRGSGNTIYF	TGTGCCAGCAGGGACAGGGGCTCAGGAAACACCATATATTTT
TRBV19	TRBJ1-1	-	-	CASSTEIGTEAFF	TGTGCCAGTAGTACCGAGATTGGGACTGAAGCTTTCTTT
TRBV6-4	TRBJ2-3	-	-	CASRSQPSTDTQYF	TGTGCCAGCAGATCGCAGCCTAGCACAGATACGCAGTATTTT
TRBV7-6	TRBJ1-5	few	-	CASSLAPVGDLQRNQPQHF	TGTGCCAGCAGCTTAGCGCCCGTAGGGGATTTACAACGCAATCAGCCCCAGCATTTT
TRBV7-3	TRBJ2-1	-	TRBD2	CASSLGTSGSNEQFF	TGTGCCAGCAGCTTGGGGACTAGCGGGAGCAATGAGCAGTTCTTC
TRBV11-2	TRBJ2-1	-	TRBD2	CASSLGVGRAYNEQFF	TGTGCCAGCAGCTTAGGGGTCGGGAGGGCCTACAATGAGCAGTTCTTC
TRBV4-1	TRBJ2-7	-	TRBD2	CASSPPGTKSYEQYF	TGCGCCAGCAGCCCCCCCGGGACTAAAAGCTACGAGCAGTACTTC
TRBV10-3	TRBJ2-2	-	-	CAISEFGYGELFF	TGTGCCATCAGTGAGTTCGGGTACGGGGAGCTGTTTTTT
TRBV28	TRBJ1-5	-	-	CASKAGNQPQHF	TGTGCCAGCAAGGCGGGAAATCAGCCCCAGCATTTT
TRBV6-2/TRBV6-3	TRBJ1-5	few	-	CASSSLTGNRVTNFQPQHF	TGTGCCAGCAGTTCTCTTACGGGTAACAGGGTAACAAACTTTCAGCCCCAGCATTTT
TRBV5-4	TRBJ2-3	-	TRBD2	CASRISGSSDTQYF	TGTGCCAGCAGAATAAGCGGGAGCAGCGATACGCAGTATTTT
TRBV12-3/TRBV12-4	TRBJ1-2	-	-	CASSLQGPYGYTF	TGTGCCAGCAGTCTCCAGGGTCCCTATGGCTACACCTTC
TRBV6-1	TRBJ2-7	once	-	CASSDLFLATYEQYF	TGTGCCAGCAGTGATCTGTTCCTAGCAACCTACGAGCAGTACTTC
TRBV3-1/TRBV3-2	TRBJ2-1	-	TRBD2	CASSQLGGTSGIYNEQFF	TGTGCCAGCAGCCAGTTGGGGGGGACTAGCGGAATATACAATGAGCAGTTCTTC
TRBV18	TRBJ1-1	-	-	CASSNNLDTEAFF	TGTGCCAGCTCGAATAACCTGGACACTGAAGCTTTCTTT
TRBV18	TRBJ2-6	-	TRBD2	CASSPRLAGDSGPGANVLTF	TGTGCCAGCTCACCGAGACTAGCGGGGGACTCGGGCCCTGGGGCCAACGTCCTGACTTTC
TRBV9	TRBJ2-2	-	TRBD1	CASSASGGANTGELFF	TGTGCCAGCAGCGCCTCAGGGGGAGCGAACACCGGGGAGCTGTTTTTT
TRBV5-4	TRBJ2-7	-	-	CASSFRQTPYEQYF	TGTGCCAGCAGCTTTCGACAGACCCCCTACGAGCAGTACTTC
TRBV5-6	TRBJ2-4	-	TRBD2	CASSLEGSGISKNIQYF	TGTGCCAGCAGCTTGGAGGGTAGCGGGATTAGCAAAAACATTCAGTACTTC
TRBV9	TRBJ2-7	-	-	CASSPFFTPSYEQYF	TGTGCCAGCAGCCCCTTTTTTACCCCCTCCTACGAGCAGTACTTC
TRBV5-1	TRBJ2-2	-	-	CASSRPAEISNTGELFF	TGCGCCAGCAGCCGTCCCGCGGAAATATCGAACACCGGGGAGCTGTTTTTT
TRBV28	TRBJ1-3	-	TRBD1	CASSPGQFSGNTIYF	TGTGCCAGCAGTCCGGGACAGTTCTCTGGAAACACCATATATTTT
TRBV6-5	TRBJ2-7	-	-	CASIPQDEQYF	TGTGCCAGCATCCCTCAGGACGAGCAGTACTTC
TRBV3-1/TRBV3-2	TRBJ2-7	-	TRBD2	CASSPSFGSGRAGYEQYF	TGTGCCAGCAGCCCCTCCTTTGGCAGCGGGAGGGCGGGCTACGAGCAGTACTTC
TRBV6-2/TRBV6-3	TRBJ1-2	-	-	CASSRRVNYGYTF	TGTGCTAGCAGTCGCAGGGTTAACTATGGCTACACCTTC
TRBV5-1	TRBJ2-5	-	TRBD2	CASSPEPTSGRGTQYF	TGCGCCAGCAGCCCGGAACCGACTAGCGGGAGAGGAACCCAGTACTTC
TRBV28	TRBJ2-7	-	-	CASSLPGHGYEQYF	TGTGCCAGCAGTCTCCCGGGACACGGTTACGAGCAGTACTTC
TRBV4-1	TRBJ1-5	-	-	CASSQVMDGRGNQPQHF	TGCGCCAGCAGCCAAGTAATGGACGGGAGGGGAAATCAGCCCCAGCATTTT
TRBV11-2	TRBJ2-7	-	TRBD1	CASTRQGAGYEQYF	TGTGCCAGCACCAGACAGGGGGCGGGCTACGAGCAGTACTTC
TRBV9	TRBJ1-5	-	TRBD1	CASSVGQGGQPQHF	TGTGCCAGCAGCGTAGGACAGGGCGGGCAGCCCCAGCATTTT
TRBV6-5	TRBJ2-7	-	-	CASSGAPRGSYEQYF	TGTGCCAGCAGCGGGGCTCCGCGGGGTTCCTACGAGCAGTACTTC
TRBV27	TRBJ1-2	-	TRBD1	CASSSPGQERTNGYTF	TGTGCCAGCAGTTCGCCGGGACAGGAAAGGACTAATGGCTACACCTTC
TRBV19	TRBJ2-7	-	TRBD1	CASSIGQGSYEQYF	TGTGCCAGTAGTATTGGACAGGGCTCCTACGAGCAGTACTTC
TRBV6-6	TRBJ1-1	-	-	CASSPNTEAFF	TGTGCCAGCAGTCCGAACACTGAAGCTTTCTTT
TRBV27	TRBJ2-2	-	-	CASSLSRDHGELFF	TGTGCCAGCAGTTTAAGCAGGGACCACGGGGAGCTGTTTTTT
TRBV19	TRBJ2-2	-	-	CASSMQGYGTGELFF	TGTGCCAGTAGTATGCAGGGTTACGGCACCGGGGAGCTGTTTTTT